This T cell receptor (beta chain) was found in a study of blood T cell repertoires in COVID-19. Turning to the study itself: Acute and convalescent COVID-19 samples came from the United States, Italy and Spain.

Cohort 3 recovered donors had two negative PCRs, clearance, or symptom resolution. Trimming at V came to 3 bases and at J to 4 bases, leaving 4 bases not matched to a gene. Germline lookup yields CDR1 KGHSH and CDR2 LQKENI. This CDR3 is built from 14 residues. In the study's own analysis: Reference gene primer amplification gave nucleated cell count estimates. Profiled with immunoSEQ multiplex PCR; TCRdb holds only in-frame clones, not every one. V and J calls plus clone size are reproduced from that table; the DNA served to infer D and trimming. The sample has about 460,000 clones, about 85% seen once.

Sequencing was performed on PBMCs or T cells enriched from blood (not recorded which). The TCR comes from a woman in her sixties or seventies who had recovered from COVID-19. The chain is built from TRBV18 and TRBJ1-2; 8 bases are a match to TRBD1. For the CDR3, the DNA is TGTGCCAGCTCACCCCGGGGACAGGTCTATGGCTACACCTTC. This codes for CASSPRGQVYGYTF.